These 4 T cell receptor beta chains were sequenced from one sample in a study of T cell responses to AZD1222 COVID-19 vaccine. The protocol was immunoSEQ multiplex PCR, while the TCRdb copy is restricted to in-frame clones and leaves out a portion. The data show approximately 170,000 clones, around 90% seen once. Specimen: peripheral blood, collected on day 0 of AZD1222 vaccination. All receptors derive from an adult in good health.

The rearrangement uses TRBV2 and TRBJ2-3; D could derive from TRBD1 or TRBD2 (5 bases each). The CDR3 totals 13 residues. V gave up 6 bases and J gave up 0 bases, with 7 bases separating them. Germline-derived CDR1 and CDR2 are SNHLY and FYNNEI. The CDR3 sequence is CASRGPSTDTQYF. The CDR3 DNA is TGTGCCAGCAGGGGACCCAGCACAGATACGCAGTATTTT.

V and J are TRBV30 and TRBJ2-7, with 7 bases aligning to TRBD1. Germline V CDR1 and CDR2: GTSNPN, SVGIG (reference sequence). This CDR3 is built from 13 residues. Trimming at V came to 7 bases and at J to 1 base, leaving 7 bases not matched to a gene. The CDR3: CAFAGTESYEQYF. The CDR3 DNA follows: TGTGCCTTCGCCGGGACAGAATCCTACGAGCAGTACTTC.

V is TRBV6-5 and J is TRBJ2-7; 7 positions match TRBD2. Germline-derived CDR1 and CDR2 are MNHEY and SVGAGI. Trimming cost V 6 bases and J 3 bases; bases outside gene matches: 11. CDR3 length equals 15 residues. The CDR3 here is CASSYGGSPYYEQYF. The CDR3 region has the DNA TGTGCCAGCAGCTACGGGGGGAGCCCATACTACGAGCAGTACTTC.

The rearrangement links TRBV7-2 to TRBJ2-1; no clear D gene. From germline, CDR1 is SGHTA and CDR2 FQGNSA. V shed 2 bases and J shed 7 bases, with 9 bases lying between them. This CDR3 has 13 amino acids. The CDR3 DNA reads as TGTGCCAGCAGCTTACCTAGTATGAATGAGCAGTTCTTC. It yields the protein CASSLPSMNEQFF.